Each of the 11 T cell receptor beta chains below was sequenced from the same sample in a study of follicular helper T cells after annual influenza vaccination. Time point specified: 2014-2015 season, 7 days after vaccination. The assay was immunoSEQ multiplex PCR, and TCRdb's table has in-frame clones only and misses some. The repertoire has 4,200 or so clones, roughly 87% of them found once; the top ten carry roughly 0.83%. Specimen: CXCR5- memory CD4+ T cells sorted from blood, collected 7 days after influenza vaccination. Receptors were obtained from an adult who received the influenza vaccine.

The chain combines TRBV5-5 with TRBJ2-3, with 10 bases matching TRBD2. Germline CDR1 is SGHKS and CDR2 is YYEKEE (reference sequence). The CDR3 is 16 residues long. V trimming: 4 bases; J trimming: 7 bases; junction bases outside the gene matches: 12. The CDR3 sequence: CASSQIKRGGLYTQYF. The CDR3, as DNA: TGTGCCAGCAGCCAAATAAAGCGGGGGGGTTTATATACGCAGTATTTT.

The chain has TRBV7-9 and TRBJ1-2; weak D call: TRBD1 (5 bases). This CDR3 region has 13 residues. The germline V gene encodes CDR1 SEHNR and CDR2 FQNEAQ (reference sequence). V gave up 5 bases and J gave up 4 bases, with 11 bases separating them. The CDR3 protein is CASSLQDLYGYTF. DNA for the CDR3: TGTGCCAGCAGCCTACAGGACCTCTATGGCTACACCTTC.

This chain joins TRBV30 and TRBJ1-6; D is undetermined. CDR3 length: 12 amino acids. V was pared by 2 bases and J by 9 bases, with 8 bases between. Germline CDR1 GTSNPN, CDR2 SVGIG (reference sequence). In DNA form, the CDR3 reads TGTGCCTGGAGTAGAAGTGGTTCACCCCTCCACTTT. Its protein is CAWSRSGSPLHF.

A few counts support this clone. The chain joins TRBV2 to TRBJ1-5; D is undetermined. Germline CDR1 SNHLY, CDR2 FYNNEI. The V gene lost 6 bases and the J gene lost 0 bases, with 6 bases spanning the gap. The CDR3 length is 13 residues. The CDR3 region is CASRLYSNQPQHF. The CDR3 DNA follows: TGTGCCAGCAGACTATATAGCAATCAGCCCCAGCATTTT.

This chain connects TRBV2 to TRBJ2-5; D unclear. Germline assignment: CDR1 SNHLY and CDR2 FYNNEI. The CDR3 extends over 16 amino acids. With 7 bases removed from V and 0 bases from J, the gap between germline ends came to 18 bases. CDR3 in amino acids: CASTLLVRLDQETQYF. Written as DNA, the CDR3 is TGTGCCAGCACGCTCCTAGTGAGACTCGACCAAGAGACCCAGTACTTC.

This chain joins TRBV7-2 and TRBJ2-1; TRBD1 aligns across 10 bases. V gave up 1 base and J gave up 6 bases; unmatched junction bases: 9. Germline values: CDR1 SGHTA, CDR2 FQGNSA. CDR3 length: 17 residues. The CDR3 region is CASSLVVGTGVPNEQFF. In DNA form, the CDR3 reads TGTGCCAGCAGCTTAGTAGTCGGGACAGGGGTTCCCAATGAGCAGTTCTTC. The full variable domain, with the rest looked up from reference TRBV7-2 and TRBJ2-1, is GAGVSQSPSNKVTEKGKDVELRCDPISGHTALYWYRQSLGQGLEFLIYFQGNSAPDKSGLPSDRFSAERTGGSVSTLTIQRTQQEDSAVYLCASSLVVGTGVPNEQFFGPGTRLTVL.

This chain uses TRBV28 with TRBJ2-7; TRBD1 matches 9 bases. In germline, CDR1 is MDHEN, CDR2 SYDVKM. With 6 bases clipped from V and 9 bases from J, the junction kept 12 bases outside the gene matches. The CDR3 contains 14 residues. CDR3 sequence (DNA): TGTGCCAGCAGGCCGGGACAGGGATTAGTCGGGCAGTACTTC. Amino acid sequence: CASRPGQGLVGQYF.

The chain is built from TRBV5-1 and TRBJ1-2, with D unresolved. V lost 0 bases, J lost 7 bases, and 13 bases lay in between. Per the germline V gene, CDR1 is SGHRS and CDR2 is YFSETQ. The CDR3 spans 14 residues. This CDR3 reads CASSLVSEMGGYTF. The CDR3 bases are TGCGCCAGCAGCTTGGTTTCGGAGATGGGTGGCTACACCTTC.

Here the CDR3 reads CASSFTGVDTEAFF. The CDR3 nucleotides are TGTGCCAGCAGCTTTACAGGGGTGGACACTGAAGCTTTCTTT. V and J are TRBV5-6 and TRBJ1-1; 7 nucleotides agree with TRBD1. J lost 3 bases, V lost 2 bases, and 4 bases had no gene match. Germline V gene data show CDR1 as SGHDT and CDR2 as YYEEEE. The CDR3 spans 14 residues.

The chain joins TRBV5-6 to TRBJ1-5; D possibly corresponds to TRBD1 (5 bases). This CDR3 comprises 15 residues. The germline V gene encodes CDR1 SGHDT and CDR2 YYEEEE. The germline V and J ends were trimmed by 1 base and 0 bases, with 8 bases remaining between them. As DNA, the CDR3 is TGTGCCAGCAGCTTGCTGGGGGATAGCAATCAGCCCCAGCATTTT. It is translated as CASSLLGDSNQPQHF.

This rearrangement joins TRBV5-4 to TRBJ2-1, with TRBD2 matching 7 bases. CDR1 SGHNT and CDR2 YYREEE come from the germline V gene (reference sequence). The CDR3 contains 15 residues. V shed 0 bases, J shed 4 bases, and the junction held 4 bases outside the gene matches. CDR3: CASSLGGGVYNEQFF. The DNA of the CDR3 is TGTGCCAGCAGCTTGGGGGGAGGGGTTTACAATGAGCAGTTCTTC.